This T cell receptor beta chain originates from a study of OX40 agonist ivuxolimab in advanced cancers. A single count supports this clone. This table comes from immunoSEQ multiplex PCR, and its TCRdb copy is limited to in-frame clones, with some not included. The sample holds about 59,000 clones, approximately 82% seen once. Looked up from germline, CDR1 is LGHNA and CDR2 is YNFKEQ. CDR3 length: 15 residues. V dropped 8 bases and J dropped 3; count of bases not matched to a gene: 13. The sequences come from CD4+ or CD8+ T cells sorted from blood, collected in a trial of the OX40 agonist ivuxolimab. The chain joins TRBV4-2 to TRBJ2-7, with TRBD1 identical over 7 bases. The receptor was derived from an adult with an advanced solid tumor such as melanoma, head and neck, liver or kidney cancer. For the CDR3, the DNA is TGTGCCAGCGGGGCCGGTCCCGGGACAGTCTACGAGCAGTACTTC. Protein sequence: CASGAGPGTVYEQYF.